This passage covers 25 T cell receptor beta chains from one sample sequenced in a study of CD8+CD57+ T cells in acquired aplastic anemia. TCR beta VDJ and CDR3 profiles were obtained from a genomic DNA template. TCRdb used MiXCR to reprocess the reads, holding one entry per CDR3 protein. This sample yields more than 150,000 distinct CDR3 sequences, of which 40% to 50% are seen a single time; 8% to 10% belongs to the top ten. Patients chosen for sequencing had CD8+CD57+ cells that had expanded, as shown by flow cytometry. The sequencing input was sorted CD4+, CD8+, or CD8+CD57+ T cells (not recorded which) from PBMCs. The receptors were gathered from a human donor with aplastic anemia.

This chain links TRBV7-2 with TRBJ2-7; D is undetermined. V was shortened by 0 bases and J by 2 bases, with 11 bases between the two germline ends. This CDR3 comprises 15 residues. Germline V gene lookup returns CDR1 SGHTA and CDR2 FQGNSA. The CDR3 loop is CASSLAPDSPYEQYF. The DNA for the CDR3 is TGTGCCAGCAGCTTAGCGCCGGATAGTCCCTACGAGCAGTACTTC.

This clonotype came up many times. The chain combines TRBV5-5 with TRBJ1-1; D perhaps matches TRBD1 (5 bases). This CDR3 contains 15 residues. Germline assignment: CDR1 SGHKS and CDR2 YYEKEE (reference sequence). V gave up 0 bases and J gave up 4 bases, with 13 bases separating them. Here the CDR3 DNA reads TGTGCCAGCAGCTTGGAGGAGGGGATGGTCACTGAAGCTTTCTTT. Translated, it gives CASSLEEGMVTEAFF.

In regard to this clonotype: A much larger clone differs by one base, so this may be a read error. The chain employs TRBV30 and TRBJ2-7; TRBD1 is a possible D gene (5 bases). Trimming took 2 bases from V and 2 from J, leaving 7 bases between them. Germline values: CDR1 GTSNPN, CDR2 SVGIG (reference sequence). The CDR3 is 12 amino acids. CDR3 amino acids: CAWSRTPYEQYF. In DNA form, the CDR3 reads TGTGCCTGGAGTAGGACACCCTACGAGCAGTACTTC.

J is TRBJ2-7 and V is TRBV15; perhaps D is TRBD1 or TRBD2 (5 bases each). V dropped 8 bases and J dropped 1 base, with 9 bases sitting between them. This CDR3 comprises 12 residues. Germline V gives CDR1 LNHNV, CDR2 YYDKDF (reference sequence). The CDR3 sequence: CATGDRSYEQYF. The CDR3 DNA reads as TGTGCCACCGGGGACCGTTCCTACGAGCAGTACTTC.

This clonotype was detected once. The rearrangement links TRBV7-2 to TRBJ1-6; D not resolved. Germline V CDR1 and CDR2: SGHTA, FQGNSA. V was clipped by 2 bases and J by 13 bases, with 12 bases between them. This CDR3 region has 13 residues. CDR3 coding DNA: TGTGCCAGCAGCTTAAATGCGGTAGGGCCCCTCCACTTT. Protein: CASSLNAVGPLHF.

The J gene is TRBJ2-3, the V gene TRBV6-1; either TRBD1 or TRBD2 may supply D (5 bases each). The V and J ends lost 8 bases and 6 bases respectively, with 15 bases between them. This CDR3 is built from 13 residues. CDR1 and CDR2 from the germline V gene are MNHNS and SASEGT. CDR3 nucleotides: TGTGCCAGCGGGACCCGTGCCCGGGATACGCAGTATTTT. Translating it yields CASGTRARDTQYF.

For the CDR3, the DNA is TGTGCCAGCCTGAGAGGCGACGAGCAGTACTTC. Translation: CASLRGDEQYF. The chain uses TRBV7-9 and TRBJ2-7; no reliable D call. The CDR3 covers 11 residues. Germline CDR1 and CDR2: SEHNR and FQNEAQ (reference sequence). The V and J ends lost 8 bases and 5 bases respectively, with 10 bases between them.

The chain combines TRBV18 with TRBJ2-7; D is undetermined. CDR1 is KGHSH, CDR2 LQKENI, per germline. The germline V and J ends were trimmed by 5 bases and 0 bases, with 14 bases remaining between them. This CDR3 region has 15 residues. For the CDR3, the DNA is TGTGCCAGCTCATCACAGCAAGCGAGCTCCTACGAGCAGTACTTC. Its protein is CASSSQQASSYEQYF.

This clonotype showed up many times. The chain employs TRBV7-6 and TRBJ1-2; D call uncertain. CDR1 is SGHVS, CDR2 FNYEAQ, per germline. The V and J ends lost 3 bases and 0 bases respectively, with 5 bases between them. The CDR3 length is 13 residues. CDR3 amino acids: CASSLGTNYGYTF. The CDR3 nucleotides read TGTGCCAGCAGCTTGGGAACTAACTATGGCTACACCTTC.

V is TRBV10-2 and J is TRBJ2-5, with D hard to call. The V end lost 1 base, the J end lost 2 bases, and 8 bases lay between the germline ends. The CDR3 is made up of 14 amino acids. Germline CDR1 WSHSY, CDR2 SAAADI. DNA for the CDR3: TGCGCCAGCAGTGAGTTCCGGTCTCAAGAGACCCAGTACTTC. Translating gives CASSEFRSQETQYF.

This chain connects TRBV7-9 to TRBJ1-2, with D possibly being TRBD1 (5 bases). Germline CDR1 reads SEHNR; CDR2 reads FQNEAQ (reference sequence). The CDR3 is 14 residues long. V was cut by 5 bases and J by 5 bases, with 15 bases left in between. The CDR3 protein is CASSRDGGDYGYTF. The DNA for the CDR3 is TGTGCCAGCAGCCGAGATGGGGGAGATTATGGCTACACCTTC.

The chain couples TRBV3-1 to TRBJ1-1; D ambiguous. V dropped 5 bases and J dropped 3 bases, with 13 bases sitting between them. The V gene's germline CDR1 is LGHDT and CDR2 YNNKEL (reference sequence). This CDR3 comprises 14 residues. CDR3 sequence reads: CASSSTHRDTEAFF. DNA for the CDR3: TGTGCCAGCAGCTCGACACACCGGGACACTGAAGCTTTCTTT.

This clonotype appeared many times. The chain recombines TRBV5-8 with TRBJ2-3, with D maybe TRBD2 (7 bases). Germline V gene sequence: CDR1 SGHTS, CDR2 YDEGEE. This CDR3 is 15 amino acids long. V was trimmed by 2 bases and J by 2 bases, leaving 12 bases between them. The CDR3 protein is CASSFGGGHTDTQYF. CDR3 bases: TGTGCCAGCAGCTTTGGGGGGGGACACACAGATACGCAGTATTTT.

The chain couples TRBV28 to TRBJ1-5, with D possibly being TRBD1 (6 bases). Germline CDR1 MDHEN, CDR2 SYDVKM. The CDR3 contains 15 residues. Trimming took 5 bases from V and 3 from J, leaving 14 bases between them. CDR3 residues: CASSERTASNQPQHF. The CDR3 nucleotides are TGTGCCAGCAGTGAAAGGACAGCATCCAATCAGCCCCAGCATTTT.

About this clonotype: A much more abundant neighbour one base away suggests this may be a read error. V is TRBV10-3 and J is TRBJ2-7; a weak D match, TRBD1 (6 bases). The germline CDR1 and CDR2 sequences are ENHRY and SYGVKD. Trimming took 11 bases from V and 6 from J, leaving 26 bases between them. The CDR3 extends over 15 amino acids. CDR3 sequence: CAGRADLQGTPEQYF. The CDR3 DNA follows: TGTGCCGGCAGGGCGGATCTACAGGGCACCCCCGAGCAGTACTTC.

This chain links TRBV2 with TRBJ1-2, with 9 nucleotides matching TRBD1. This CDR3 has 12 amino acids. Germline V gives CDR1 SNHLY, CDR2 FYNNEI. With V trimmed by 6 bases and J by 7 bases, 3 bases remained unmatched. The CDR3 DNA reads as TGTGCCAGCAGCAAGGACAGGGGTGGCTACACCTTC. It specifies CASSKDRGGYTF. Filled out from reference TRBV2 and TRBJ1-2, the complete variable domain reads EPEVTQTPSHQVTQMGQEVILRCVPISNHLYFYWYRQILGQKVEFLVSFYNNEISEKSEIFDDQFSVERPDGSNFTLKIRSTKLEDSAMYFCASSKDRGGYTFGSGTRLTVV.

This clonotype occurred many times. The rearrangement uses TRBV20-1 and TRBJ1-4, with D uncertain. Germline CDR1 reads DFQATT; CDR2 reads SNEGSKA (reference sequence). V lost 3 bases, J lost 7 bases, and 9 bases lay in between. The CDR3 has 12 amino acids. The CDR3 region is CSASRQVEKLFF. CDR3 bases: TGCAGTGCTAGTCGCCAGGTTGAAAAACTGTTTTTT.

Here the CDR3 DNA reads TGTGCCATCAGCGTTGACAGGGGCAATCAGCCCCAGCATTTT. Its translation: CAISVDRGNQPQHF. The chain employs TRBV10-3 and TRBJ1-5; 7 nucleotides line up with TRBD1. The CDR3 extends over 14 amino acids. J lost 2 bases, V lost 6 bases, and 4 bases had no gene match. Per germline, CDR1 ENHRY and CDR2 SYGVKD.

About this clonotype: One base away lies a much larger clone, so this may be a sequencing read error. The V call is TRBV19, the J call TRBJ1-6, with D perhaps matching TRBD1 (6 bases). The CDR3 extends over 16 amino acids. Germline CDR1 and CDR2: LNHDA and SQIVND (reference sequence). Trimming stripped 3 bases from V and 7 bases from J, with 16 bases between. The CDR3 nucleotides read TGTGCCAGTAGTATGGGGCACAGGGTAAGGAATTCACCCCTCCACTTT. Translation: CASSMGHRVRNSPLHF.

This clonotype occurred a few times. V usage is TRBV4-2 and J usage is TRBJ1-2; a weak D match, TRBD1 (5 bases). V was trimmed by 1 base and J by 0 bases, leaving 15 bases between them. The CDR3 runs 17 residues. The V gene's germline CDR1 is LGHNA and CDR2 YNFKEQ. CDR3 region: CASSQVSGRIANYGYTF. As DNA, the CDR3 is TGTGCCAGCAGCCAAGTCTCGGGGCGTATAGCTAACTATGGCTACACCTTC.

This chain links TRBV7-8 with TRBJ2-1; D may be TRBD2 (5 bases). CDR1 and CDR2 from the germline V gene are SGHVS and FQNEAQ. Deletions cut 5 bases from V and 9 bases from J, with 14 bases between. The CDR3 spans 13 residues. The CDR3 sequence: CASSSLIAPEQFF. In nucleotides, the CDR3 is TGTGCCAGCAGCAGCTTGATAGCGCCTGAGCAGTTCTTC.

This chain links TRBV24-1 with TRBJ2-1; D unclear. CDR3 length equals 12 residues. V lost 6 bases, J lost 4 bases, and 6 bases lay in between. In germline, CDR1 is KGHDR, CDR2 SFDVKD. The CDR3: CATSTLYNEQFF. DNA for the CDR3: TGTGCCACCAGTACCTTATACAATGAGCAGTTCTTC.

The V gene is TRBV7-6, the J gene TRBJ1-6; perhaps TRBD1 as D (6 bases). The CDR3 has 13 amino acids. The germline CDR1 and CDR2 sequences are SGHVS and FNYEAQ. V was trimmed by 5 bases and J by 6 bases, leaving 8 bases between them. The CDR3 here is CASSLQGNSPLHF. In DNA, the CDR3 is TGTGCCAGCAGCCTACAGGGTAATTCACCCCTCCACTTT.

V usage is TRBV7-3 and J usage is TRBJ2-3, with 12 nucleotides matching TRBD2. V lost 1 base to trimming and J lost 8 bases; unmatched junction nucleotides: 19. There are 20 residues in the CDR3. The germline V gene has CDR1 SGHTA and CDR2 FQGTGA. The CDR3 DNA reads as TGTGCCAGCAGCTTAATGGGCGGACTCCTGACTAGCGGGAGTTTAGGTACGCAGTATTTT. This codes for CASSLMGGLLTSGSLGTQYF.

The V call is TRBV10-3, the J call TRBJ1-3, with TRBD1 matching 8 bases. Germline-derived CDR1 and CDR2 are ENHRY and SYGVKD. The ends lost 6 bases at V and 1 base at J; junction bases unmatched: 14. This CDR3 is 18 amino acids long. CDR3 in DNA: TGTGCCATCAGGCCAACGGACAGGGACTTTCTTTCTGGAAACACCATATATTTT. Translating gives CAIRPTDRDFLSGNTIYF.